This T cell receptor (beta chain) was recovered during a study of T-cell reconstitution after alpha-beta-depleted transplantation in children. Germline lookup yields CDR1 MNHNS and CDR2 SASEGT. The CDR3 length is 16 residues. V dropped 6 bases and J dropped 1 base, with 16 bases sitting between them. Unique molecular identifiers featured in how the TCRbeta library was prepared. TCRdb fed the PCR reads into MiXCR, producing one record per CDR3 protein. The sample records about 640,000 distinct CDR3 sequences, roughly 15% being singletons. Sequenced material: PBMCs from the stem cell graft donor, taken from the stem cell graft. The chain couples TRBV6-1 to TRBJ2-4; D is ambiguous. This clonotype originated in a human donor who donated a stem cell graft to a child with acute myeloid leukemia. CDR3 nucleotide sequence: TGTGCCAGCAGCCTCCGAATAATTCGGGCCAAAAACATTCAGTACTTC. It specifies CASSLRIIRAKNIQYF.